This TCR beta chain was sequenced in a study of blood T cell repertoires in COVID-19. Study at large: Samples of COVID-19 (acute and convalescent) were obtained from the United States, Italy and Spain. Sources were T cells, B-cell-depleted T cells, or PBMCs; the material itself was cDNA or gDNA.

In the study's own analysis: Estimation of nucleated cell counts relied on the amplification of reference gene primers. TCRdb keeps only in-frame clones here, not all; method: immunoSEQ multiplex PCR. The V and J calls and the clone size are those of that table, but D and trimming were determined from the DNA. The data show roughly 200,000 clones, with 94% seen just once and about 0.8% held by the top ten. The sequence was collected from a man aged 30 to 39 with COVID-19, enrolled during active disease. Sequences were obtained from peripheral blood.

CDR3: CSVDGYGADTQYF. As DNA, the CDR3 is TGCAGCGTTGATGGGTACGGGGCAGATACGCAGTATTTT. The chain employs TRBV29-1 and TRBJ2-3; D might be TRBD2 (5 bases). The V end was cut by 3 bases, the J end by 4 bases, with 11 bases between. Germline values: CDR1 SQVTM, CDR2 ANQGSEA. This CDR3 is built from 13 residues.